These T cell receptor beta chains were read from a single sample in a study of response to subunit inactivated influenza vaccine. TCRdb reprocessed the RT-PCR reads via MiXCR and lists one record per CDR3 protein. The sample lists hundreds of thousands of distinct CDR3 sequences, 11% to 15% occurring once. Source: PBMCs from blood, taken 14 to 15 days before vaccination. The receptors were sampled from a man aged 50 or older who received an inactivated influenza vaccine. The CDR3 runs from the conserved cysteine through the conserved F or W. Fields, in order: V gene, clone size, CDR3 protein. The size of a clone is reported for some rows only, either as once, few or many, or as a class for expanded clones.

TRBV20-1	many	CSASTTGKSYEQYF
TRBV5-1	few	CASSPGTASNNYGYTF
TRBV7-9	few	CASSLPGTGNEQFF
TRBV6-2/TRBV6-3	few	CASRTEGPPNTEAFF
TRBV14	NA	CASSRRRLGGYNEQFF
TRBV30	many	CAWSYDTEAFF
TRBV4-1	many	CASSQDKGKETQYF
TRBV5-1	NA	CASSFLDRVGETQYF
TRBV5-1	many	CASSLQGAGELFF
TRBV12-3/TRBV12-4	few	CASSLGPGILGGYTF
TRBV28	few	CASSEPTSSVTDTQYF
TRBV24-1	many	CATSDLGTGRTGELFF
TRBV4-3	NA	CASSRPSGGEQFF
TRBV14	NA	CASSQGGDPGDQPQHF
TRBV29-1	many	CSVDLGVSQETQYF
TRBV9	NA	CASSAQGAANEKLFF
TRBV2	many	CASSDFESTEAFF
TRBV10-3	NA	CAISAGLAGDPYEQYF
TRBV9	NA	CASSVGSPSWDEQYF
TRBV5-1	many	CASRGTSGYNEQFF
TRBV11-2	few	CASSKQHQGGGELFF
TRBV7-2	NA	CASSRGTGATTDTQYF
TRBV6-2/TRBV6-3	NA	CASSYSGDTYNEQFF
TRBV15	NA	CATSRGLAGTGELFF
TRBV5-1	many	CASSLGPSGNNEQFF
TRBV7-2	NA	CASSLAGRDLGYDTQYF
TRBV6-7	many	CASSATRAGGETQYF
TRBV7-9	many	CASSPTGGVGTQYF
TRBV4-2	few	CASSQVADGGPALYNEQFF
TRBV12-3/TRBV12-4	NA	CASSFRRPRQPNSPLHF
TRBV27	many	CASSLSGAGTEAFF
TRBV20-1	NA	CSARDQSGTLYTGELFF
TRBV20-1	few	CSARKGTADTQYF
TRBV3-1	few	CASSQARLSRLEQYF
TRBV15	few	CATSREVGYEQYF
TRBV6-1	few	CASSEHGGRGNGELFF
TRBV20-1	NA	CSATRGPLNTEAFF
TRBV20-1	NA	CSATKYSGGGGSYNEQFF
TRBV5-1	few	CASSSGLAVQGDEQYF
TRBV11-1	NA	CASSLALRGGDEQFF
TRBV7-8	few	CASSFLGNYEQYF
TRBV20-1	NA	CSANPPSGETQYF
TRBV20-1	NA	CSAPPAGNNEKLFF
TRBV28	few	CASKERINSPLHF
TRBV6-5	few	CASSYRLLEGLNTGELFF
TRBV9	few	CASSGLAGRTGELFF
TRBV30	NA	CAWSVMGIQETQYF
TRBV7-6	NA	CASSLALGTDNEQFF
TRBV28	NA	CDSSHGAGVFYEQYF
TRBV25-1	few	CASSESRDRGSSYNSPLHF
TRBV6-5	NA	CASSYSSAWGLNTEAFF
TRBV29-1	few	CSVLSAKTAPANYGYTF
TRBV7-9	few	CASSRGQGGLSSTEAFF
TRBV7-2	NA	CASSFLARTDTQYF
TRBV7-6	few	CASSLGVEREASYEQYF